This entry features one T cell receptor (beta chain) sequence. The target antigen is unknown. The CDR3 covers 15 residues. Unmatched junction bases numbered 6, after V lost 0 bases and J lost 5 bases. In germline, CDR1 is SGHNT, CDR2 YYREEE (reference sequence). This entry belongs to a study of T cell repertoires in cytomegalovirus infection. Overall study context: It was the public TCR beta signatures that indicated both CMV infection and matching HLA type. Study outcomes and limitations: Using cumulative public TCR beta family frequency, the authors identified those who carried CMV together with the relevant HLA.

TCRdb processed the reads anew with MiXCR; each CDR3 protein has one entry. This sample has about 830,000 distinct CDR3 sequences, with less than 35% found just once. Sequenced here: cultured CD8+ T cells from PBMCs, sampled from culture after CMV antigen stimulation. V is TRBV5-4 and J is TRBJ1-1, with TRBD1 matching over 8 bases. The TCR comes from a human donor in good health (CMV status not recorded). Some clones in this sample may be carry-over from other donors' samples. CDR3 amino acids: CASSLGRGLLTEAFF. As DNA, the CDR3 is TGTGCCAGCAGCTTGGGCAGGGGGCTATTGACTGAAGCTTTCTTT. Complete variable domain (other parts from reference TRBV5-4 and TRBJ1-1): ETGVTQSPTHLIKTRGQQVTLRCSSQSGHNTVSWYQQALGQGPQFIFQYYREEENGRGNFPPRFSGLQFPNYSSELNVNALELDDSALYLCASSLGRGLLTEAFFGQGTRLTVV.